This TCR beta chain was identified during a study of sequential checkpoint blockade in melanoma. The CDR3 runs 16 residues. The ends were cut back, 0 bases at V and 1 base at J, with 12 bases in the middle. Per the germline V gene, CDR1 is MGHRA and CDR2 is YSYEKL. Treatment given: randomized to nivolumab then ipilimumab (arm A) or the reverse (arm B). This clone was counted at least ten times. The data were produced by immunoSEQ multiplex PCR, yet TCRdb's version contains in-frame clones alone and is incomplete. The data contain around 4,500 clones, 24% of them seen just once; the ten biggest clones take up approximately 28%.

The chain couples TRBV4-1 to TRBJ1-2; no clear D. The sample in question was tumor tissue (inferred from file names), obtained from a patient given nivolumab and ipilimumab in sequence. The clonotype comes from a human donor with melanoma. The CDR3 loop is CASSQESGYYNYGYTF. The CDR3 DNA sequence: TGCGCCAGCAGCCAAGAGTCAGGCTACTATAACTATGGCTACACCTTC.